The next 7 T cell receptor beta chains were all read from a single sample in a study of blood T cells in healthy people across ages. A second 7 to 11 cycle PCR used barcoded and J-beta primers. MiXCR, applied by TCRdb to the 5' RACE reads, yields one record per CDR3 protein. The sample shows about 1 million distinct CDR3 sequences, 25% of them seen only once. The same sample was also studied in work on T cells of mothers and their children.

Sequenced input: blood. The receptors were gathered from a girl between 2 and 10 years old in good health.

V usage is TRBV4-1 and J usage is TRBJ2-3, with 9 positions matching TRBD2. V trimming: 0 bases; J trimming: 2 bases; junction bases outside the gene matches: 9. Per the germline V gene, CDR1 is MGHRA and CDR2 is YSYEKL. The CDR3 length is 18 residues. The CDR3 region is CASSQDDLAGTYTDTQYF. The CDR3 DNA follows: TGCGCCAGCAGCCAAGATGATCTAGCGGGGACATACACAGATACGCAGTATTTT.

The V gene is TRBV20-1, the J gene TRBJ2-5; D is tentatively TRBD1 or TRBD2 (5 bases each). The V gene lost 5 bases and the J gene lost 3 bases, with 7 bases spanning the gap. CDR1 and CDR2 (germline): DFQATT, SNEGSKA (reference sequence). The CDR3 spans 11 residues. Here the CDR3 DNA reads TGCAGTGCTGGGACCGAAGAGACCCAGTACTTC. Protein sequence: CSAGTEETQYF.

The CDR3 bases are TGCGCCAGCAGTGAGTTCGGACAGGGGCAGACCCAGTACTTC. Its translation is CASSEFGQGQTQYF. This chain joins TRBV10-2 and TRBJ2-5; 9 nucleotides align to TRBD1. Germline CDR1 and CDR2: WSHSY and SAAADI. The CDR3 length is 14 residues. With 1 base clipped from V and 6 bases from J, the junction kept 3 bases outside the gene matches.

V usage is TRBV3-1 and J usage is TRBJ2-7, with 9 bases fitting TRBD1. This CDR3 is built from 17 residues. CDR1 and CDR2 (germline): LGHDT, YNNKEL (reference sequence). The junction had 14 bases not matched to a gene; V was cut back by 3 bases and J by 5 bases. The CDR3 bases are TGTGCCAGCAGCCATCGGCCAGGATGGGACAGGGCCCACGAGCAGTACTTC. It yields the protein CASSHRPGWDRAHEQYF.

V usage is TRBV25-1 and J usage is TRBJ1-5; 7 bases fit TRBD1. With V trimmed by 6 bases and J by 4 bases, 9 bases remained unmatched. The CDR3 has 15 residues. CDR1 is MGHDK, CDR2 SYGVNS, per germline. The CDR3 protein is CASSGVGGDNQPQHF. CDR3 nucleotide sequence: TGTGCCAGCAGCGGCGTAGGGGGCGATAATCAGCCCCAGCATTTT. The whole variable domain, filled in from reference TRBV25-1 and TRBJ1-5, reads EADIYQTPRYLVIGTGKKITLECSQTMGHDKMYWYQQDPGMELHLIHYSYGVNSTEKGDLSSESTVSRIRTEHFPLTLESARPSHTSQYLCASSGVGGDNQPQHFGDGTRLSIL.

The chain's CDR3 is CASSLAGGKTWELFF. CDR3 DNA: TGTGCCAGCAGTTTGGCGGGAGGCAAAACCTGGGAGCTGTTTTTT. This rearrangement joins TRBV12-3 or TRBV12-4 to TRBJ2-2; 8 bases align to TRBD2. V shed 3 bases, J shed 9 bases, and the junction held 9 bases outside the gene matches. The CDR3 is 15 amino acids.

This clonotype occurred a few times. J is TRBJ1-1 and V is TRBV6-5, with D unclear. Germline V gene sequence: CDR1 MNHEY, CDR2 SVGAGI. This CDR3 has 15 amino acids. Trimming shortened V by 6 bases and J by 6 bases, and 20 bases separated the two germline ends. The CDR3 here is CASRRLGRIKAEAFF. The CDR3 DNA reads as TGTGCCAGCAGACGCTTGGGCCGGATAAAAGCTGAAGCTTTCTTT.